This entry lists 17 T cell receptor beta chains sequenced from one sample in a study of OX40 agonist ivuxolimab in advanced cancers. Repertoires were generated with immunoSEQ multiplex PCR, while TCRdb's copy carries only in-frame clones and drops some. There are about 52,000 clones in the sample; 88% occur only once, and 11% to 15% lies in the top ten. The sequencing here drew on CD4+ or CD8+ T cells sorted from blood, taken in a trial of the OX40 agonist ivuxolimab. Receptor source: an adult with an advanced solid tumor such as melanoma, head and neck, liver or kidney cancer.

The V gene is TRBV19, the J gene TRBJ2-3; D is undetermined. Germline-derived CDR1 and CDR2 are LNHDA and SQIVND (reference sequence). Trimming took off 8 bases at V and 4 bases at J, with 13 bases between the two ends. The CDR3 has 13 residues. This CDR3 reads CASGSFQADTQYF. In DNA form, the CDR3 reads TGTGCCAGTGGGTCGTTTCAAGCAGATACGCAGTATTTT.

This rearrangement joins TRBV5-1 to TRBJ1-1, with unresolved D. Trimming stripped 2 bases from V and 1 base from J, with 9 bases between. From germline, CDR1 is SGHRS and CDR2 YFSETQ. The length of the CDR3 is 14 residues. The CDR3: CASSLGRGNTEAFF. The DNA of the CDR3 is TGCGCCAGCAGCTTAGGACGGGGGAACACTGAAGCTTTCTTT.

V and J are TRBV6-5 and TRBJ1-3; possibly TRBD1 for D (5 bases). CDR1 and CDR2 from the germline V gene are MNHEY and SVGAGI. The CDR3 is 13 amino acids. Trimming removed 7 bases at V and 2 bases at J, with 9 bases between. The CDR3 bases are TGTGCCAGCACCCTGACAGCTGGAAACACCATATATTTT. Its protein product is CASTLTAGNTIYF.

This sequence joins TRBV27 and TRBJ1-1; D is perhaps TRBD1 (6 bases). Per germline, CDR1 MNHEY and CDR2 SMNVEV (reference sequence). The CDR3 runs to 13 residues. Trimming pared 8 bases from V and 2 bases from J, leaving 12 bases between. This CDR3 is CASGQTVNTEAFF. The DNA of the CDR3 is TGTGCCAGCGGACAGACAGTTAACACTGAAGCTTTCTTT.

This clone is labeled as large. V usage is TRBV19 and J usage is TRBJ1-1, with D unclear. V was trimmed by 3 bases and J by 0 bases, leaving 5 bases between them. CDR3 length: 13 residues. CDR1 is LNHDA, CDR2 SQIVND, per germline (reference sequence). CDR3 DNA: TGTGCCAGTAGTATGACCCTGAACACTGAAGCTTTCTTT. Translation gives CASSMTLNTEAFF.

The chain is built from TRBV13 and TRBJ2-2; tentatively, D is TRBD2 (5 bases). The CDR3 has 13 amino acids. CDR1 is PRHDT and CDR2 is FYEKMQ in the germline V gene (reference sequence). V dropped 2 bases and J dropped 7 bases, with 8 bases sitting between them. This CDR3 reads CASSLYGGGELFF. The CDR3 bases are TGTGCCAGCAGCTTATACGGAGGCGGGGAGCTGTTTTTT.

The chain carries TRBV7-6 and TRBJ2-1; perhaps TRBD1 as D (6 bases). Trimming left V 2 bases short and J 8 bases short, with 10 bases between. Per the germline V gene, CDR1 is SGHVS and CDR2 is FNYEAQ. This CDR3 is built from 13 residues. CDR3 DNA sequence: TGTGCCAGCAGCTTACCAGGGGCCGATGAGCAGTTCTTC. It translates to CASSLPGADEQFF.

This clone appeared a single time. The genes are TRBV4-1 and TRBJ1-6; 8 nucleotides agree with TRBD1. The CDR3 covers 16 residues. Per germline, CDR1 MGHRA and CDR2 YSYEKL. With V trimmed by 0 bases and J by 5 bases, 3 bases remained unmatched. The CDR3 spells CASSQDETGDNSPLHF. CDR3 nucleotide sequence: TGCGCCAGCAGCCAAGACGAGACAGGGGATAATTCACCCCTCCACTTT.

V gene TRBV6-6 combines with J gene TRBJ2-5, with D perhaps given as TRBD1 or TRBD2 (5 bases each). The CDR3 totals 14 residues. The germline gives CDR1 MNHNY, CDR2 SVGAGI (reference sequence). V was pared by 1 base and J by 1 base, with 7 bases between. The DNA for the CDR3 is TGTGCCAGCAGTTACTGGGGGACCCAAGAGACCCAGTACTTC. This gives the protein CASSYWGTQETQYF.

The chain joins TRBV27 to TRBJ2-2; 9 positions agree with TRBD2. The CDR3 has 16 amino acids. J gave up 7 bases and V 5 bases, and 11 bases lay outside the gene matches. CDR1 is MNHEY and CDR2 is SMNVEV in the germline V gene (reference sequence). The CDR3 loop reads CASSPILAGNDGELFF. DNA for the CDR3: TGTGCCAGCAGTCCCATTCTAGCGGGGAATGACGGGGAGCTGTTTTTT.

The genes are TRBV4-3 and TRBJ2-2; D might be TRBD2 (5 bases). V dropped 5 bases and J dropped 1 base, with 8 bases sitting between them. There are 14 residues in the CDR3. In germline, CDR1 is LGHNA, CDR2 YSLEER. Here the CDR3 DNA reads TGCGCCAGCAGCTCCGGGATGAACACCGGGGAGCTGTTTTTT. It is translated as CASSSGMNTGELFF.

The rearrangement joins TRBV30 to TRBJ2-1; D unresolved. From germline, CDR1 is GTSNPN and CDR2 SVGIG (reference sequence). V gave up 0 bases and J gave up 0 bases, with 9 bases separating them. This CDR3 is 15 amino acids long. DNA for the CDR3: TGTGCCTGGAGTGTACCGGTTAGCTCCTACAATGAGCAGTTCTTC. Translating gives CAWSVPVSSYNEQFF.

This clone turned up a few times. The V gene is TRBV28, the J gene TRBJ1-3; possible D gene TRBD1, 5 bases. The CDR3 contains 16 residues. The germline V gene has CDR1 MDHEN and CDR2 SYDVKM. V was trimmed by 5 bases and J by 0 bases, leaving 14 bases between them. Written as DNA, the CDR3 is TGTGCCAGCAGTCATGGGACTTTCCGCTCTGGAAACACCATATATTTT. It is translated as CASSHGTFRSGNTIYF.

In this sample, this clone turned up a few times. The chain couples TRBV11-3 to TRBJ2-7; 8 bases align to TRBD2. Trimming at V came to 3 bases and at J to 2 bases, leaving 9 bases not matched to a gene. The CDR3 extends over 16 amino acids. The germline V gene has CDR1 SGHNT and CDR2 YENEEA. The CDR3 coding sequence is TGTGCCAGCAGCTTCGGATCCGTCGGGGGGGCCTACGAGCAGTACTTC. It encodes CASSFGSVGGAYEQYF.

This clone showed up just once. The chain recombines TRBV4-3 with TRBJ1-1; D not resolved. The CDR3 spans 16 residues. V lost 1 base, J lost 4 bases, and 16 bases lay in between. Looked up from germline, CDR1 is LGHNA and CDR2 is YSLEER. CDR3 nucleotides: TGCGCCAGCAGCCAAGGGCTCTTAAGGGTGTCCACTGAAGCTTTCTTT. Its translation: CASSQGLLRVSTEAFF.

The chain joins TRBV6-5 to TRBJ1-4, with a weak D call TRBD1 (5 bases). Germline V gives CDR1 MNHEY, CDR2 SVGAGI. Trimming removed 5 bases from V and 6 bases from J, with 10 bases in between. CDR3 length: 13 residues. The CDR3 loop is CASSTGGYEKLFF. The CDR3 DNA follows: TGTGCCAGCAGTACTGGGGGTTATGAAAAACTGTTTTTT.

This chain uses TRBV6-1 with TRBJ2-7; maybe TRBD1 (5 bases). Germline V gives CDR1 MNHNS, CDR2 SASEGT. Trimming shortened V by 7 bases and J by 0 bases, and 10 bases separated the two germline ends. The CDR3 spans 13 residues. The CDR3 region has the DNA TGTGCCAGCAACGAGGACAACTCCTACGAGCAGTACTTC. Amino acids: CASNEDNSYEQYF.